A selection of T cell receptor beta chains follows, all from one sample in a study of PD-1 blockade in classical Hodgkin lymphoma. The protocol was immunoSEQ multiplex PCR, while the TCRdb copy is restricted to in-frame clones and leaves out a portion. The sample lists about 94,000 clones, approximately 92% occurring once. This specimen was peripheral blood mononuclear cells (PBMCs), taken before the second cycle of nivolumab. The receptors were sampled from a human donor with classical Hodgkin lymphoma. The CDR3 runs from the conserved cysteine through the conserved F or W. The order of the fields is clone size, V gene, CDR3 length, D gene, J gene, CDR3 DNA, CDR3 protein. The D gene is left open where the match is weak. Clone size is given for some rows only: seen once, a few or many times, or a class if the clone is expanded.

abundance: once
v_gene: TRBV7-6
len: 18
d_gene: TRBD1
j_gene: TRBJ1-1
CDR3nt: TGTGCCAGCAGCCCCCTAGGCGGACAGGGGGCTGGTGACACTGAAGCTTTCTTT
CDR3aa: CASSPLGGQGAGDTEAFF

abundance: NA
v_gene: TRBV6-1
len: 12
d_gene: NA
j_gene: TRBJ2-5
CDR3nt: TGTGCCAGCAGTAAACTAGCCGAGACCCAGTACTTC
CDR3aa: CASSKLAETQYF

abundance: NA
v_gene: TRBV7-2
len: 15
d_gene: NA
j_gene: TRBJ2-1
CDR3nt: TGTGCCAGCAGCTTAGAAGGGTTAGGGGTGAATGAGCAGTTCTTC
CDR3aa: CASSLEGLGVNEQFF

abundance: NA
v_gene: TRBV2
len: 15
d_gene: TRBD1
j_gene: TRBJ1-2
CDR3nt: TGTGCCAGCAGTGAAGGGACAGGGGGTGTATATGGCTACACCTTC
CDR3aa: CASSEGTGGVYGYTF

abundance: NA
v_gene: TRBV5-1
len: 16
d_gene: NA
j_gene: TRBJ2-2
CDR3nt: TGCGCCAGCAGCTTGGCCCCAGGGCGTAGCACCGGGGAGCTGTTTTTT
CDR3aa: CASSLAPGRSTGELFF

abundance: once
v_gene: TRBV6-6
len: 15
d_gene: NA
j_gene: TRBJ2-7
CDR3nt: TGTGCCAGCAGTTACGGGGGGGGCTGGGGAAACGAGCAGTACTTC
CDR3aa: CASSYGGGWGNEQYF

abundance: NA
v_gene: TRBV19
len: 15
d_gene: TRBD1
j_gene: TRBJ2-1
CDR3nt: TGTGCCAGTAGTAAGGGACAGGGATTATCCAATGAGCAGTTCTTC
CDR3aa: CASSKGQGLSNEQFF

abundance: once
v_gene: TRBV27
len: 13
d_gene: NA
j_gene: TRBJ2-7
CDR3nt: TGTGCCAGCAGTTCGGGACTCCAATACGAGCAGTACTTC
CDR3aa: CASSSGLQYEQYF

abundance: NA
v_gene: TRBV13
len: 15
d_gene: TRBD2
j_gene: TRBJ2-5
CDR3nt: TGTGCCAGCAGCCCCCAGCGGGAGAAACAAGAGACCCAGTACTTC
CDR3aa: CASSPQREKQETQYF

abundance: NA
v_gene: TRBV5-1
len: 15
d_gene: NA
j_gene: TRBJ1-5
CDR3nt: TGCGCCAGCAGCTTGGCCGGACAGATCAATCAGCCCCAGCATTTT
CDR3aa: CASSLAGQINQPQHF

abundance: once
v_gene: TRBV7-7
len: 14
d_gene: NA
j_gene: TRBJ2-2
CDR3nt: TGTGCTAGCAGACTCGGGCCCAACACCGGGGAGCTGTTTTTT
CDR3aa: CASRLGPNTGELFF

abundance: NA
v_gene: TRBV7-9
len: 15
d_gene: NA
j_gene: TRBJ2-1
CDR3nt: TGTGCCAGCAGCTTTATTACTTCTCTTTACAATGAGCAGTTCTTC
CDR3aa: CASSFITSLYNEQFF

abundance: NA
v_gene: TRBV5-1
len: 20
d_gene: TRBD2
j_gene: TRBJ2-4
CDR3nt: TGCGCCAGCAGCTTAGGGACTAGAGCGGGAGAGGGACTAGCCAAAAACATTCAGTACTTC
CDR3aa: CASSLGTRAGEGLAKNIQYF

abundance: NA
v_gene: TRBV10-1
len: 14
d_gene: NA
j_gene: TRBJ2-5
CDR3nt: TGCGCCAGCAGTGACGGGGGCCAGCAAGAGACCCAGTACTTC
CDR3aa: CASSDGGQQETQYF

abundance: NA
v_gene: TRBV2
len: 14
d_gene: TRBD1
j_gene: TRBJ2-7
CDR3nt: TGTGCCAGCAGTGTCGACAGGGCATCCTACGAGCAGTACTTC
CDR3aa: CASSVDRASYEQYF

abundance: NA
v_gene: TRBV2
len: 11
d_gene: NA
j_gene: TRBJ1-1
CDR3nt: TGTGCCAGCAGGTGGGGCACTGAAGCTTTCTTT
CDR3aa: CASRWGTEAFF

abundance: NA
v_gene: TRBV5-4
len: 16
d_gene: TRBD1
j_gene: TRBJ1-1
CDR3nt: TGTGCCAGCAGCTTGGGACAGGGGGCCGGGTACACTGAAGCTTTCTTT
CDR3aa: CASSLGQGAGYTEAFF

abundance: few
v_gene: TRBV10-3
len: 15
d_gene: NA
j_gene: TRBJ1-5
CDR3nt: TGTGCCATCAGTGAGTCATGGGGTATCGATCAGCCCCAGCATTTT
CDR3aa: CAISESWGIDQPQHF

abundance: NA
v_gene: TRBV10-1
len: 13
d_gene: NA
j_gene: TRBJ2-7
CDR3nt: TGCGCCAGCAGTGAGGGCAGGGCCTACGAGCAGTACTTC
CDR3aa: CASSEGRAYEQYF

abundance: NA
v_gene: TRBV28
len: 13
d_gene: NA
j_gene: TRBJ2-7
CDR3nt: TGTGCCAGCACGGGACCAAGGTCCTACGAGCAGTACTTC
CDR3aa: CASTGPRSYEQYF